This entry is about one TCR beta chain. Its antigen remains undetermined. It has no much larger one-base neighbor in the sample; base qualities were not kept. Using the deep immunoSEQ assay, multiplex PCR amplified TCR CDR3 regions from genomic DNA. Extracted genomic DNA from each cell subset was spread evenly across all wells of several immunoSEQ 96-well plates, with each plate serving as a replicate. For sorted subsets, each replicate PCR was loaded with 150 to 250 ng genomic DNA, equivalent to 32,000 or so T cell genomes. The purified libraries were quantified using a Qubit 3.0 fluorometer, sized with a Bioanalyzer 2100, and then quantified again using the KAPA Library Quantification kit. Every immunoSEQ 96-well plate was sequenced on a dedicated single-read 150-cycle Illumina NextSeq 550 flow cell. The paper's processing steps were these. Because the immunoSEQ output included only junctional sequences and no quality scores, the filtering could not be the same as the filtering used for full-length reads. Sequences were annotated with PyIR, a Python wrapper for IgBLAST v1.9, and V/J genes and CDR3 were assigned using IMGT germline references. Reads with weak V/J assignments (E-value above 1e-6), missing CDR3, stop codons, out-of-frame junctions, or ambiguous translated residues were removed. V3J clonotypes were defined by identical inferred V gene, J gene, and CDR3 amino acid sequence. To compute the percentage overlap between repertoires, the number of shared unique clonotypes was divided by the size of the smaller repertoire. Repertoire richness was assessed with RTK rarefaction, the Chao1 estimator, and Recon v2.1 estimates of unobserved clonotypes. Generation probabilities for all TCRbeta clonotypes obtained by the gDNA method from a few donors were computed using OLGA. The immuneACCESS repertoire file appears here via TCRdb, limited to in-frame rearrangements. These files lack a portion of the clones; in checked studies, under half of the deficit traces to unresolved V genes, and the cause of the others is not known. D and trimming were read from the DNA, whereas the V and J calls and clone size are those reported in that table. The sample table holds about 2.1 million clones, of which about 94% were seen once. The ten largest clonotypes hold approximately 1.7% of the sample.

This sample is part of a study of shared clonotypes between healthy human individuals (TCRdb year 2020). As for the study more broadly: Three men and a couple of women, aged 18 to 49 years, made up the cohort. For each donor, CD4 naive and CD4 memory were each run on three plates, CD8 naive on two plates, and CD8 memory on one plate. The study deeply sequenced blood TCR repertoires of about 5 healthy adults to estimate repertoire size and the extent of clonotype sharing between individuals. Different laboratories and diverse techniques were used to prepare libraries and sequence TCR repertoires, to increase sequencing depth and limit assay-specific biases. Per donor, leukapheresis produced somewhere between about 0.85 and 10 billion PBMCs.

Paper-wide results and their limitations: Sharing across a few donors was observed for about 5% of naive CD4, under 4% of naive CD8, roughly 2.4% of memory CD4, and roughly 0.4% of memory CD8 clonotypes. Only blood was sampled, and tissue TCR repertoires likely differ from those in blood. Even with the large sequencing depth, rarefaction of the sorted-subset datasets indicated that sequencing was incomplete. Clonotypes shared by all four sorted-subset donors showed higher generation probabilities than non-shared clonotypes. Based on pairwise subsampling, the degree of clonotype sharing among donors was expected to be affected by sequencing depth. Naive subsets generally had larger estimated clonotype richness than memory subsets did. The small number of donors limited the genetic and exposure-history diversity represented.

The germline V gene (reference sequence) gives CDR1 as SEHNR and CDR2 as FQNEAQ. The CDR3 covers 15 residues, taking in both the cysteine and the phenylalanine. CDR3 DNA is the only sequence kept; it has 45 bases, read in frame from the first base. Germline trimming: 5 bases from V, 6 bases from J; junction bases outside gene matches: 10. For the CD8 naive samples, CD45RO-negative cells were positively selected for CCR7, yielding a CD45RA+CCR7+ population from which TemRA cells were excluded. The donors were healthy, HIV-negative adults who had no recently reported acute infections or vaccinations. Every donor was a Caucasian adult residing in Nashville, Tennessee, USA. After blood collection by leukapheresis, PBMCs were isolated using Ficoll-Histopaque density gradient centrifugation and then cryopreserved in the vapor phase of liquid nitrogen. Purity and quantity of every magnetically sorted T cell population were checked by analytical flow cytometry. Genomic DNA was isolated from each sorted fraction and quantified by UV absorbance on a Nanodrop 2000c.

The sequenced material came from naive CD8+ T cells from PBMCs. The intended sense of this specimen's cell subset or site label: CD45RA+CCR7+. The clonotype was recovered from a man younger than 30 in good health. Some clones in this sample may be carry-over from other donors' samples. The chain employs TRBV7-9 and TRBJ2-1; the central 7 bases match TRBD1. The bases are TGTGCCAGCAGCAACCCCATGACAGGGTCCAATGAGCAGTTCTTC. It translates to CASSNPMTGSNEQFF.